The clone carrying this T cell receptor beta chain appeared many times. What it binds is not known. Investigators excluded patients with uncontrolled infection, other autoimmune disease, pregnancy or lactation. Amplification targeted TCR beta CDR3 regions from RNA transcripts. The TCR CDR3 was amplified in a first-round RT-PCR using the HTBI primer set. In TCRdb, the multiplex PCR reads were re-called with MiXCR into one record per CDR3 protein. The data contain approximately 40,000 distinct CDR3 sequences, approximately 52% of them singletons. This sample stems from a study of T cells in Graves' hyperthyroidism and ophthalmopathy. Findings and caveats of the study: Also found in blood were most expanded thyroid clonotypes above 0.001. Ophthalmopathy prediction by the model preceded onset by a median roughly 6 months.

The length of the CDR3 is 16 residues. Germline V gene lookup returns CDR1 SGHNT and CDR2 YENEEA. V was pared by 5 bases and J by 4 bases, with 9 bases of the junction left unmatched. Sequences were obtained from blood. The sequence was obtained from a man aged 40-50 years with Graves' ophthalmopathy. V is TRBV11-3 and J is TRBJ2-1; the match to TRBD2 covers 9 bases. The CDR3 reads CASSSGGGRAYNEQFF. CDR3 nucleotides: TGTGCCAGCAGCAGTGGGGGCGGGAGGGCTTACAATGAGCAGTTCTTC.